The 28 T cell receptor beta chains below were found in one sample sequenced in a study of blood T cell repertoires in COVID-19. Clones were sequenced by immunoSEQ multiplex PCR, and TCRdb holds only the in-frame ones, with some missing. The profile shows a few hundred thousand clones, 75% to 90% of them singletons. Material for sequencing was peripheral blood. All receptors come from a woman aged 65 to 85 with COVID-19, enrolled during active disease.

The chain employs TRBV28 and TRBJ1-2, with D hard to call. The CDR3 totals 15 residues. Germline V CDR1 and CDR2: MDHEN, SYDVKM. V was trimmed by 2 bases and J by 2 bases, leaving 12 bases between them. The CDR3 DNA follows: TGTGCCAGCAGTTTACACCCCACGGGGAACTATGGCTACACCTTC. Amino acids: CASSLHPTGNYGYTF.

The chain is built from TRBV30 and TRBJ1-2; the D is unclear. V was pared by 0 bases and J by 8 bases, with 22 bases between. The CDR3 totals 16 residues. Germline CDR1 is GTSNPN and CDR2 is SVGIG (reference sequence). The CDR3, as DNA: TGTGCCTGGAGTGTACGTCAGACGAGAATACTTAGCGGCTACACCTTC. The encoded protein is CAWSVRQTRILSGYTF.

The chain uses TRBV11-2 and TRBJ1-3; D is uncertain. This CDR3 has 15 residues. Germline V lookup: CDR1 SGHAT, CDR2 FQNNGV. Trimming left V 4 bases short and J 0 bases short, with 10 bases between. CDR3 in DNA: TGTGCCAGCAGCTCCCTAAGCCACTCTGGAAACACCATATATTTT. This sequence encodes CASSSLSHSGNTIYF.

The chain couples TRBV4-1 to TRBJ1-2, with 8 bases matching TRBD1. Germline CDR1 reads MGHRA; CDR2 reads YSYEKL. V dropped 6 bases and J dropped 4; count of bases not matched to a gene: 4. The CDR3 is made up of 13 amino acids. CDR3 residues: CASRPGGTYGYTF. The DNA for the CDR3 is TGCGCCAGCAGACCAGGGGGCACCTATGGCTACACCTTC.

V is TRBV5-4 and J is TRBJ2-2; D is unresolved. The V gene lost 4 bases and the J gene lost 5 bases, with 6 bases spanning the gap. The CDR3 has 12 residues. Germline V gives CDR1 SGHNT, CDR2 YYREEE (reference sequence). Here the CDR3 DNA reads TGTGCCAGCAGCCCCCTTACCGGGGAGCTGTTTTTT. This gives the protein CASSPLTGELFF.

J is TRBJ2-3 and V is TRBV7-3; TRBD1 is a possible D gene (5 bases). There are 17 residues in the CDR3. CDR1 is SGHTA and CDR2 is FQGTGA in the germline V gene. The V end was cut by 2 bases, the J end by 0 bases, with 15 bases between. CDR3 sequence: CASSLGATLPSTDTQYF. The CDR3 coding sequence is TGTGCCAGCAGCTTAGGGGCCACATTACCTAGCACAGATACGCAGTATTTT.

V gene TRBV6-1 combines with J gene TRBJ1-3, with D unclear. V was pared by 3 bases and J by 2 bases, with 8 bases between. The CDR3 consists of 14 residues. Germline values: CDR1 MNHNS, CDR2 SASEGT. CDR3 DNA sequence: TGTGCCAGCAGTGAGCCGACAACTGGAAACACCATATATTTT. Translation gives CASSEPTTGNTIYF.

The DNA for the CDR3 is TGTGCCACCAGCAGAGGTCAGGGGGCCAACTATGGCTACACCTTC. Protein sequence: CATSRGQGANYGYTF. V is TRBV15 and J is TRBJ1-2; 8 bases are shared with TRBD1. V lost 1 base and J lost 2; bases outside the gene matches: 3. Germline lookup yields CDR1 LNHNV and CDR2 YYDKDF (reference sequence). This CDR3 has 15 amino acids.

The CDR3 DNA sequence: TGTGCCAGCAGCCCCGGACGGGGGAACACTGAAGCTTTCTTT. Translated, it gives CASSPGRGNTEAFF. V and J are TRBV7-3 and TRBJ1-1, with unresolved D. Trimming shortened V by 5 bases and J by 1 base, and 11 bases separated the two germline ends. This CDR3 is built from 14 residues. The V gene's germline CDR1 is SGHTA and CDR2 FQGTGA.

This sequence joins TRBV14 and TRBJ1-2; 7 bases agree with TRBD1. This CDR3 contains 14 residues. J was trimmed by 0 bases and V by 5 bases; bases with no gene match: 3. CDR1 and CDR2 (germline): SGHDN, FVKESK. In DNA, the CDR3 is TGTGCCAGCAGCGTGACAGGGACTAACTATGGCTACACCTTC. It codes for CASSVTGTNYGYTF.

J is TRBJ1-5 and V is TRBV5-6; 9 nucleotides line up with TRBD1. CDR1 SGHDT and CDR2 YYEEEE come from the germline V gene. With V trimmed by 4 bases and J by 5 bases, 7 bases remained unmatched. This CDR3 contains 15 residues. The CDR3 DNA is TGTGCCAGCAGCCACGGGACAGGGAACTATCAGCCCCAGCATTTT. Protein: CASSHGTGNYQPQHF.

The chain has TRBV4-2 and TRBJ1-2; TRBD1 matches at 9 bases. Per germline, CDR1 LGHNA and CDR2 YNFKEQ. J gave up 8 bases and V 4 bases, and 5 bases lay outside the gene matches. The length of the CDR3 is 13 residues. The CDR3 sequence is CASSRDRVQGYTF. DNA for the CDR3: TGTGCCAGCAGCCGGGACAGGGTTCAAGGCTACACCTTC.

The CDR3 bases are TGTGCCAGCAGTTTAAATCCACCTTATGCGACAGGAACCGGGGAGCTGTTTTTT. Its translation: CASSLNPPYATGTGELFF. The chain couples TRBV27 to TRBJ2-2, with D perhaps matching TRBD1 (6 bases). V was cut by 2 bases and J by 5 bases, with 21 bases left in between. CDR3 size: 18 residues. The germline gives CDR1 MNHEY, CDR2 SMNVEV (reference sequence).

The chain recombines TRBV5-6 with TRBJ1-1, with a weak D call TRBD1 (5 bases). Germline CDR1 reads SGHDT; CDR2 reads YYEEEE. V lost 5 bases, J lost 1 base, and 18 bases lay in between. The CDR3 has 16 amino acids. The CDR3 protein is CASRERRGVRNTEAFF. CDR3 sequence (DNA): TGTGCCAGCAGGGAGAGGCGGGGGGTGAGGAACACTGAAGCTTTCTTT.

The chain uses TRBV7-9 and TRBJ1-2, with D possibly being TRBD1 (5 bases). V shed 3 bases and J shed 6 bases, with 20 bases lying between them. The germline gives CDR1 SEHNR, CDR2 FQNEAQ (reference sequence). The CDR3 extends over 16 amino acids. The CDR3 is CASSFSGGGKEHGYTF. DNA of the CDR3: TGTGCCAGCAGCTTCTCCGGCGGGGGAAAGGAACATGGCTACACCTTC.

This chain connects TRBV5-4 to TRBJ2-5; TRBD1 is a possible D gene (6 bases). Trimming left V 4 bases short and J 4 bases short, with 17 bases between. The germline V gene encodes CDR1 SGHNT and CDR2 YYREEE (reference sequence). The CDR3 consists of 15 residues. For the CDR3, the DNA is TGTGCCAGCAGCCCGGACCAGGGGCGCCCAGAGACCCAGTACTTC. Its protein product is CASSPDQGRPETQYF.

The chain recombines TRBV19 with TRBJ1-2; possible D gene TRBD1, 5 bases. V dropped 7 bases and J dropped 2 bases, with 20 bases sitting between them. The germline V gene encodes CDR1 LNHDA and CDR2 SQIVND (reference sequence). This CDR3 has 16 amino acids. This CDR3 reads CASTPGRAPGNYGYTF. CDR3 DNA: TGTGCCAGTACTCCAGGGAGGGCCCCCGGGAACTATGGCTACACCTTC.

The chain combines TRBV18 with TRBJ1-4; TRBD1 matches at 7 bases. Germline assignment: CDR1 KGHSH and CDR2 LQKENI. The V segment lost 4 bases and the J segment 1 base; nucleotides outside the gene matches: 6. The length of the CDR3 is 16 residues. The CDR3 loop reads CASSQTTGRTNEKLFF. The CDR3 region has the DNA TGTGCCAGCTCACAAACGACAGGGAGAACTAATGAAAAACTGTTTTTT.

The chain is built from TRBV29-1 and TRBJ1-1; TRBD1 matches 7 bases. J lost 11 bases, V lost 2 bases, and 5 bases had no gene match. Germline CDR1 reads SQVTM; CDR2 reads ANQGSEA. This CDR3 is 11 amino acids long. The CDR3 is CSVERGRGAFF. CDR3 bases: TGCAGCGTTGAAAGGGGGCGCGGGGCTTTCTTT.

The chain carries TRBV6-6 and TRBJ1-3, with TRBD1 as a possible D gene (5 bases). Trimming pared 5 bases from V and 1 base from J, leaving 18 bases between. CDR3 length: 17 amino acids. Looked up from germline, CDR1 is MNHNY and CDR2 is SVGAGI (reference sequence). The CDR3 DNA sequence: TGTGCCAGCAGTCGGAGTGGACAAATCGGGTCTGGAAACACCATATATTTT. Protein: CASSRSGQIGSGNTIYF.

The chain has TRBV13 and TRBJ2-1, with D maybe TRBD2 (6 bases). Looked up from germline, CDR1 is PRHDT and CDR2 is FYEKMQ (reference sequence). Between the trimmed V and J ends, which lost 0 bases and 4 bases, there was a span of 10 bases. This CDR3 region has 15 residues. For the CDR3, the DNA is TGTGCCAGCAGCTTAGGGTCTAGCGTGTACAATGAGCAGTTCTTC. It codes for CASSLGSSVYNEQFF.

V is TRBV10-1 and J is TRBJ2-5, with 8 bases that match TRBD2. Looked up from germline, CDR1 is WNHNN and CDR2 is SYGVQD (reference sequence). This CDR3 has 16 residues. Losses at the gene ends were 1 base for V and 5 bases for J; bases not matched to a gene: 9. CDR3 in amino acids: CASSELLREVGETQYF. The CDR3 DNA follows: TGCGCCAGCAGTGAGTTGTTGCGGGAGGTCGGGGAGACCCAGTACTTC.

The V call is TRBV28, the J call TRBJ2-7; TRBD1 agrees at 7 bases. This CDR3 has 14 amino acids. The V and J ends lost 5 bases and 3 bases, in that order; junction bases with no gene match: 7. Germline V gene sequence: CDR1 MDHEN, CDR2 SYDVKM. CDR3 protein: CASSRTGQIYEQYF. The CDR3 DNA is TGTGCCAGCAGTCGCACGGGACAGATCTACGAGCAGTACTTC.

The rearrangement joins TRBV28 to TRBJ1-2; 7 nucleotides match TRBD1. CDR1 and CDR2 (germline): MDHEN, SYDVKM. This CDR3 region has 14 residues. V lost 3 bases, J lost 5 bases, and 6 bases stayed unmatched. Here the CDR3 reads CASSFARGQYGYTF. CDR3 bases: TGTGCCAGCAGTTTTGCGAGGGGGCAATATGGCTACACCTTC.

The rearrangement joins TRBV7-3 to TRBJ1-2; no clear D. Trimming took 5 bases from V and 2 from J, leaving 15 bases between them. CDR3 size: 15 residues. Germline CDR1 SGHTA, CDR2 FQGTGA. The CDR3 sequence: CASSPREGGNYGYTF. The CDR3 DNA reads as TGTGCCAGCAGCCCCCGGGAAGGCGGGAACTATGGCTACACCTTC.

V and J are TRBV24-1 and TRBJ1-2; D might be TRBD1 (5 bases). The CDR3 is 13 residues long. Deletions cut 4 bases from V and 8 bases from J, with 13 bases between. Looked up from germline, CDR1 is KGHDR and CDR2 is SFDVKD. The CDR3: CATSEPGKGGYTF. As DNA, the CDR3 is TGTGCCACCAGTGAGCCAGGGAAGGGCGGCTACACCTTC.

The rearrangement links TRBV10-3 to TRBJ1-5, with TRBD1 matching 9 bases. Germline assignment: CDR1 ENHRY and CDR2 SYGVKD. The CDR3 totals 16 residues. J was trimmed by 4 bases and V by 0 bases; bases with no gene match: 4. CDR3 in DNA: TGTGCCATCAGTGAGTCGACAGGGGGAGGGAATCAGCCCCAGCATTTT. Protein: CAISESTGGGNQPQHF.

V is TRBV2 and J is TRBJ2-3, with 16 bases fitting TRBD2. Germline trimming cut 10 bases from V and 1 base from J; bases unmatched to any gene: 5. The CDR3 has 16 amino acids. Per germline, CDR1 SNHLY and CDR2 FYNNEI. Written as DNA, the CDR3 is TGTGCCACCGGGACTAGCGGGAGGGTCGGCACAGATACGCAGTATTTT. Translated: CATGTSGRVGTDTQYF.